This T cell receptor (beta chain) was retrieved from a study of blood T cell repertoires in COVID-19. Study context: The origin of the acute and convalescent COVID-19 samples was the United States, Italy and Spain.

V lost 6 bases and J lost 2, with 11 bases in between. Germline lookup yields CDR1 MNHEY and CDR2 SVGAGI. The CDR3 length is 15 residues. The table came from immunoSEQ multiplex PCR; TCRdb's copy has only in-frame clones and leaves some out. Among about 220,000 clones listed, around three quarters were seen once. The source is a woman in her 70s with acute or convalescent COVID-19. The gene calls are TRBV6-5 and TRBJ2-6, with a weak D call TRBD1 (6 bases). Sequenced input: peripheral blood. CDR3 sequence reads: CASRVGGTGANVLTF. The CDR3 DNA is TGTGCCAGCAGGGTAGGGGGTACTGGGGCCAACGTCCTGACTTTC.